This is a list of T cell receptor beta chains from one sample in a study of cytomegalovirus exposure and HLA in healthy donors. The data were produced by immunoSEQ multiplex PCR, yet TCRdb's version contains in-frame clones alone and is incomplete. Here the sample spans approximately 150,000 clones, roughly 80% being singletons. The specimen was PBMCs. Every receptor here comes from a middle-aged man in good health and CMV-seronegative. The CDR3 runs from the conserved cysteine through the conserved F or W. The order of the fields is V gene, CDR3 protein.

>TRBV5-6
CASSQIGRVRDSPLHF
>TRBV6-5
CASASLPTANIQYF
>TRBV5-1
CASSLTGLNTGELFF
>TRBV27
CASSPQEPNTEAFF
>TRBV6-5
CASRNGQTMNTEAFF
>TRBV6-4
CASSDRDREIFLRGNTIYF
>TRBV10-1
CASSEQRGYTDTQYF
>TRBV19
CASSGLAGTDTQYF
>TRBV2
CASNIGGTNVLTF
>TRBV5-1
CASSLVRQGVDYGYTF
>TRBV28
CASSLWGAKARSGANVLTF
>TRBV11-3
CASSTGGPNEQFF
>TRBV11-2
CASSRGTASSYEQYF
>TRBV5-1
CASSLSDRGYGYTF
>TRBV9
CASSREGGNTEAFF
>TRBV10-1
CASSESRGTTDTQYF
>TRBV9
CASSSRTSGGARQETQYF
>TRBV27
CASSPHRDSPLHF
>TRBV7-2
CASSPRGQGTYNEQFF
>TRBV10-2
CASSTTGGGYTF
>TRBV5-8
CASSSPWQATDTQYF
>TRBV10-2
CASSGDRPSNQPQHF
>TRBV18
CASSPETYEQYF
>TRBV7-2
CASRLAGGTTDTQYF
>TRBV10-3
CAISKGASGTDTQYF
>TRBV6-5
CASRIRANSNQPQHF
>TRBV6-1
CASSDRGRTDTQYF
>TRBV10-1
CASSPGQGGRYIQYF
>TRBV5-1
CASSLALDRLGYEQYF
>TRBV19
CASSRGGLNTEAFF
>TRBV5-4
CASSSGTSGYEQYF
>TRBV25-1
CASTGTDLSDEQYF
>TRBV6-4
CASSDSYPTGEQFF
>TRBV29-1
CSAGDRGSSGNTIYF
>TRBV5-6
CASSLGLAVSAGELFF
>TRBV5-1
CASTFGTEETQYF
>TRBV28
CASTLPAGGTYEQYF
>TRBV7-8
CASSIAGANHNEQFF
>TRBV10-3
CATGDTGNYGYTF
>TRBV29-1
CSVYRSGSSGELFF
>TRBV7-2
CASSGRGLYNSPLHF
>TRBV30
CAWAQGMDGYTF
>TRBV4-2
CASSPHRRRLGSGANVLTF
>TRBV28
CASSRDRGSPLHF
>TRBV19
CASDSNTEAFF
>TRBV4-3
CASSQDRTPKGYEQFF
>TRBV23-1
CASSQFGGSGYEQYF
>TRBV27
CASSFSRGTGNQPQHF
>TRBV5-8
CASSPHRAYEQYF
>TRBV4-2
CASSQVGTGAPYGYTF
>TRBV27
CASTPGGHSNYGYTF
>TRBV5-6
CASSWDRDEQYF
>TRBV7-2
CASSPGTGVFGNTIYF
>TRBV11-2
CASRRRRDTKNQETQYF